This T cell receptor beta chain appears in the sequencing data of a study of blood T cell repertoires in COVID-19. As for the study in general: Whether acute or convalescent, the COVID-19 samples came from the United States, Italy and Spain. PBMCs, B-cell-depleted T cells, or T cells provided the cDNA or gDNA that made up the material.

The junction had 9 bases not matched to a gene; V was cut back by 0 bases and J by 2 bases. This CDR3 comprises 18 residues. From germline, CDR1 is LNHDA and CDR2 SQIVND (reference sequence). Authors' analysis steps: Estimated nucleated cell counts came from reference gene primer amplification. The data were produced by immunoSEQ multiplex PCR, yet TCRdb's version contains in-frame clones alone and is incomplete. V, J and clone size are those of that table, while D and trimming were read from the DNA. Of around 150,000 clones listed, approximately 78% are singletons. The sequencing input was peripheral blood. The V and J genes are TRBV19 and TRBJ2-2, with 7 positions matching TRBD2. The receptor was derived from a man in his sixties who had recovered from COVID-19. In DNA, the CDR3 is TGTGCCAGTAGTATAGAGGCTGTTCGAGCGGGAAACACCGGGGAGCTGTTTTTT. Amino acids: CASSIEAVRAGNTGELFF.